A single sample gave rise to the 17 T cell receptor beta chains below, sequenced in a study of regulatory T cells in long-lasting Graves disease. Time point of the sample: newly diagnosed GD, antithyroid drugs for less than 3 months. Scientists built the TCR library using RNA that was extracted from PBMCs. Arm-PCR of CDR3 regions and iRepertoire HTBI primers were used to build TCR beta libraries. One entry per CDR3 protein results from TCRdb running MiXCR on the multiplex PCR reads. The data contain a few hundred thousand distinct CDR3 sequences, approximately 10% of them singletons. These data are also associated with another study on T cells in Graves' hyperthyroidism and ophthalmopathy.

The sample here was peripheral blood mononuclear cells (PBMCs), taken at new diagnosis, from a patient treated with antithyroid drugs. Receptors were obtained from a woman aged 18-29 years with Graves disease.

The chain carries TRBV7-6 and TRBJ1-6; the match to TRBD1 covers 7 bases. The CDR3 length is 14 residues. The V gene's germline CDR1 is SGHVS and CDR2 FNYEAQ. After removal of 1 base from V and 13 bases from J, the junction contained 7 bases not matched to a gene. The CDR3 region has the DNA TGTGCCAGCAGCTTAGGACAGGGTTCTTCCCCCCTCCACTTT. Its protein is CASSLGQGSSPLHF.

The rearrangement links TRBV19 to TRBJ1-2, with a tentative D call TRBD1 (5 bases). V was trimmed by 0 bases and J by 1 base, leaving 12 bases between them. The CDR3 runs 16 residues. Germline V gene sequence: CDR1 LNHDA, CDR2 SQIVND (reference sequence). CDR3: CASSIDLAGINYGYTF. CDR3 nucleotides: TGTGCCAGTAGTATAGATCTGGCAGGGATTAACTATGGCTACACCTTC.

This clonotype came up a few times. The chain couples TRBV3-1 to TRBJ1-6; perhaps TRBD1 as D (6 bases). Germline V gene sequence: CDR1 LGHDT, CDR2 YNNKEL (reference sequence). V shed 0 bases and J shed 11 bases, with 20 bases lying between them. This CDR3 spans 17 amino acids. The CDR3 nucleotides read TGTGCCAGCAGCCAAGAATTGGGACATGAGAACCCTACACCCCTCCACTTT. Protein product: CASSQELGHENPTPLHF.

The V gene is TRBV4-1, the J gene TRBJ2-2, with D perhaps assigned TRBD1 or TRBD2 (5 bases each). Deletions cut 3 bases from V and 7 bases from J, with 9 bases between. The CDR3 runs to 13 residues. The germline V gene encodes CDR1 MGHRA and CDR2 YSYEKL. CDR3 residues: CASSHGTIGELFF. CDR3 coding DNA: TGCGCCAGCAGCCATGGGACGATCGGGGAGCTGTTTTTT.

This clonotype was recorded many times. The CDR3 DNA follows: TGTGCCAGCAATGGGGGGACCCGGGGGCGAGAGACCCAGTACTTC. Translated: CASNGGTRGRETQYF. The rearrangement joins TRBV2 to TRBJ2-5, with D perhaps TRBD1 or TRBD2 (6 bases each). Germline V gives CDR1 SNHLY, CDR2 FYNNEI. V gave up 7 bases and J gave up 4 bases, with 19 bases separating them. The CDR3 is 15 residues long.

The sample holds a few counts of this clonotype. This sequence joins TRBV27 and TRBJ1-5; 7 bases match TRBD1. The V gene end was trimmed by 10 bases and the J gene end by 5 bases; junction bases not matched to a gene: 8. Germline CDR1 MNHEY, CDR2 SMNVEV (reference sequence). The CDR3 is 13 amino acids. CDR3 region: CATSHRGHQPQHF. The CDR3 nucleotides are TGTGCCACCTCACACAGGGGTCATCAGCCCCAGCATTTT.

This clonotype has ten or more counts. The chain combines TRBV7-6 with TRBJ1-1, with TRBD1 matching 7 bases. V was clipped by 4 bases and J by 6 bases; unmatched bases: 11. This CDR3 is built from 15 residues. Per the germline V gene, CDR1 is SGHVS and CDR2 is FNYEAQ. The CDR3 DNA sequence: TGTGCCAGCAGCTCCTTGACTCGACAGGGCGCTGAAGCTTTCTTT. As protein: CASSSLTRQGAEAFF.

This clonotype was counted many times. The J gene is TRBJ2-3, the V gene TRBV11-1; 11 positions agree with TRBD2. Unmatched junction bases numbered 6, after V lost 2 bases and J lost 5 bases. CDR1 and CDR2 (germline): SGHAT, FQDESV (reference sequence). This CDR3 spans 16 amino acids. The CDR3 reads CASSLLAGGPGDTQYF. The CDR3 nucleotides read TGTGCCAGCAGCTTATTAGCGGGGGGGCCAGGAGATACGCAGTATTTT.

This clonotype appeared many times. This chain connects TRBV28 to TRBJ2-6, with unresolved D. The V end lost 6 bases, the J end lost 2 bases, and 11 bases lay between the germline ends. This CDR3 spans 15 amino acids. Germline V gives CDR1 MDHEN, CDR2 SYDVKM. The chain's CDR3 is CASSRDVAGANVLTF. The CDR3 DNA reads TGTGCCAGCAGCCGAGACGTAGCTGGGGCCAACGTCCTGACTTTC.

This clonotype was seen ten or more times. The genes are TRBV7-9 and TRBJ2-7; TRBD2 matches at 10 bases. Germline lookup yields CDR1 SEHNR and CDR2 FQNEAQ (reference sequence). The CDR3 is 15 amino acids. Germline trimming cut 11 bases from V and 0 bases from J; bases unmatched to any gene: 10. The CDR3 here is CAVMRASGGSYEQYV. As DNA, the CDR3 is TGTGCCGTTATGAGGGCTAGCGGGGGCTCCTACGAGCAGTACGTC.

In its sample, this clonotype was seen a few times. The chain uses TRBV19 and TRBJ2-3; 9 nucleotides line up with TRBD2. This CDR3 has 15 amino acids. Losses at the gene ends were 2 bases for V and 4 bases for J; bases not matched to a gene: 4. In germline, CDR1 is LNHDA, CDR2 SQIVND (reference sequence). The CDR3 sequence: CASSIRAGGSDTQYF. In nucleotides, the CDR3 is TGTGCCAGTAGTATAAGAGCGGGGGGATCAGATACGCAGTATTTT. Complete variable domain (other parts from reference TRBV19 and TRBJ2-3): DGGITQSPKYLFRKEGQNVTLSCEQNLNHDAMYWYRQDPGQGLRLIYYSQIVNDFQKGDIAEGYSVSREKKESFPLTVTSAQKNPTAFYLCASSIRAGGSDTQYFGPGTRLTVL.

This sequence joins TRBV9 and TRBJ1-2; no reliable D call. Germline V gene lookup returns CDR1 SGDLS and CDR2 YYNGEE. The CDR3 extends over 11 amino acids. V was cut by 6 bases and J by 4 bases, with 7 bases left in between. The CDR3 spells CASKAIYGYTF. The CDR3 nucleotides read TGTGCCAGCAAGGCCATCTATGGCTACACCTTC. Based on the CDR3 plus reference TRBV9 and TRBJ1-2, the full variable domain is DSGVTQTPKHLITATGQRVTLRCSPRSGDLSVYWYQQSLDQGLQFLIQYYNGEERAKGNILERFSAQQFPDLHSELNLSSLELGDSALYFCASKAIYGYTFGSGTRLTVV.

This clonotype was counted ten times or more. The rearrangement links TRBV19 to TRBJ2-1; 11 positions match TRBD2. There are 18 residues in the CDR3. Germline loops: CDR1 LNHDA, CDR2 SQIVND (reference sequence). V dropped 1 base and J dropped 3; count of bases not matched to a gene: 8. The CDR3 here is CASSIGFSGRGNYNEQFF. CDR3 sequence (DNA): TGTGCCAGTAGTATAGGATTTAGCGGGAGGGGAAACTACAATGAGCAGTTCTTC.

This clonotype showed up just a few times. A much larger clonotype is one base distant, so this may be a read error. The gene calls are TRBV6-1 and TRBJ1-2; D remains unclear. The CDR3 is 11 amino acids. The ends were cut back, 6 bases at V and 5 bases at J, with 7 bases in the middle. CDR1 is MNHNS, CDR2 SASEGT, per germline. The CDR3 protein is CASRSLYGYTF. The CDR3 DNA follows: TGTGCCAGCAGATCATTGTATGGCTACACCTTC.

Ten or more counts support this clonotype. The chain uses TRBV19 and TRBJ1-1, with unresolved D. With 6 bases removed from V and 6 bases from J, the gap between germline ends came to 17 bases. The CDR3 is 14 amino acids. Germline CDR1 reads LNHDA; CDR2 reads SQIVND (reference sequence). This CDR3 is CASRWREPGAEAFF. In DNA form, the CDR3 reads TGTGCCAGTAGGTGGAGGGAGCCAGGTGCTGAAGCTTTCTTT.

The chain combines TRBV14 with TRBJ2-1; the D gene could be TRBD1 or TRBD2 (5 bases each). CDR3 length: 13 residues. With 4 bases removed from V and 5 bases from J, the gap between germline ends came to 9 bases. Germline V gives CDR1 SGHDN, CDR2 FVKESK. CDR3 residues: CASSPLGDNEQFF. The CDR3 DNA sequence: TGTGCCAGCAGCCCGCTGGGGGACAATGAGCAGTTCTTC.

This clonotype was recorded at least ten times. V usage is TRBV5-5 and J usage is TRBJ2-1, with 7 nucleotides matching TRBD2. V shed 1 base, J shed 0 bases, and the junction held 10 bases outside the gene matches. Germline CDR1 SGHKS, CDR2 YYEKEE (reference sequence). This CDR3 has 18 residues. Here the CDR3 DNA reads TGTGCCAGCAGCTTGACAACCACTAGCGTAATCTCCTACAATGAGCAGTTCTTC. Its translation: CASSLTTTSVISYNEQFF.